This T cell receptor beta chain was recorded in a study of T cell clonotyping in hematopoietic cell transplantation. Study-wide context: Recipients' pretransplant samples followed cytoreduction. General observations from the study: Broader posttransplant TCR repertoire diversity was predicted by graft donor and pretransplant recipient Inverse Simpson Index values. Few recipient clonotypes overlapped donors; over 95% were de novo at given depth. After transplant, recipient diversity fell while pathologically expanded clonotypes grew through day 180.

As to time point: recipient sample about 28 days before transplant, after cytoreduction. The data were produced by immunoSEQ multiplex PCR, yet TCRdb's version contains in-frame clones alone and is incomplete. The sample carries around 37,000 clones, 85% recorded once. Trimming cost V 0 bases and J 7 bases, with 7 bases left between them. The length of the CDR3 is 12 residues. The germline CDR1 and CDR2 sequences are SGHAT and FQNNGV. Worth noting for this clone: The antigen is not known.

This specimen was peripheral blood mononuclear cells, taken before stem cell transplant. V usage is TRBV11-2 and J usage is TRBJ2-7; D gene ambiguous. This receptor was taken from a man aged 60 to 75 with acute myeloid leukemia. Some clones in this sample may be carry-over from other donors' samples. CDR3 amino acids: CASSLDRQEQYF. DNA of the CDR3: TGTGCCAGCAGCTTAGATAGGCAGGAGCAGTACTTC.